The clone carrying this T cell receptor (beta chain) came up a few times. This entry is derived from a study of T cells after yellow fever vaccination. TCRdb called the 5' RACE reads again in MiXCR, with one record for every CDR3 protein. The table lists around 610,000 distinct CDR3 sequences, 13% of them singletons. Trimming stripped 7 bases from V and 10 bases from J, with 24 bases between. The CDR3 is made up of 16 amino acids. Germline V gene sequence: CDR1 SGHRS, CDR2 YFSETQ. The chain is built from TRBV5-1 and TRBJ1-6; D remains ambiguous. Sequencing was performed on PBMCs, taken on the day of the yellow fever booster vaccination. The sequence came from a man aged 25-45 years who received the YFV17D yellow fever vaccine. The CDR3 nucleotides read TGCGCCAGCGGCCAAGAAAGGAGTTTTGCAGGATCACCCCTCCACTTT. This translates into CASGQERSFAGSPLHF.